This TCR beta chain was sequenced during a study of blood T cell repertoires in COVID-19. Study context: T cells, B-cell-depleted T cells, or PBMCs provided the cDNA or gDNA that served as material.

Profiling relied on immunoSEQ multiplex PCR, and the TCRdb table lists in-frame clones only, not all of them. This table has roughly 92,000 clones, about nine tenths appearing once. V lost 4 bases and J lost 4, with 13 bases in between. CDR1 and CDR2 (germline): LGHDT, YNNKEL (reference sequence). The CDR3 is 14 residues long. Sequencing input: peripheral blood. The chain carries TRBV3-1 (or the pseudogene TRBV3-2) and TRBJ2-5; a possible D gene is TRBD2 (5 bases). The receptor's source is a woman aged 80 or over with acute or convalescent COVID-19. The CDR3 coding sequence is TGTGCCAGCAGCCTGGGAACTAGTTTAGAGACCCAGTACTTC. It encodes CASSLGTSLETQYF.